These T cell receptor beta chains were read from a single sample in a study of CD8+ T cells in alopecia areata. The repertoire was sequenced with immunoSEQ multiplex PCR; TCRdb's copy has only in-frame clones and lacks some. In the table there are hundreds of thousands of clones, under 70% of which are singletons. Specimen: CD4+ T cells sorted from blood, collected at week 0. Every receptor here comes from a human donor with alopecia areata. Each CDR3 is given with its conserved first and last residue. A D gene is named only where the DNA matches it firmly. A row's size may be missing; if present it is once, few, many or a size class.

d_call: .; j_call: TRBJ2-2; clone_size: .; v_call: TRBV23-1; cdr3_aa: CASSQGATNTGELFF; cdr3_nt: TGCGCCAGCAGTCAGGGGGCTACGAACACCGGGGAGCTGTTTTTT
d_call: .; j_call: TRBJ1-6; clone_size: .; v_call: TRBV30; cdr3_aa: CAWSSDSNSPLHF; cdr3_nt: TGTGCCTGGAGTAGCGACTCTAATTCACCCCTCCACTTT
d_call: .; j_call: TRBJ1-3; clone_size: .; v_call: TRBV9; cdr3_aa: CASSVATGVGNTIYF; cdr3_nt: TGTGCCAGCAGCGTAGCTACCGGGGTTGGAAACACCATATATTTT
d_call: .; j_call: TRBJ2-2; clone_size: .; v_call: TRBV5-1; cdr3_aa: CASSTGQTNTGELFF; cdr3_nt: TGCGCCAGCTCCACGGGTCAGACGAACACCGGGGAGCTGTTTTTT
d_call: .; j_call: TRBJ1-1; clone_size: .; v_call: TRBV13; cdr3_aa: CASSLRYTEAFF; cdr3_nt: TGTGCCAGCAGCTTACGTTACACTGAAGCTTTCTTT
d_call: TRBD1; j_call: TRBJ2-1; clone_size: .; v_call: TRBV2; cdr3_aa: CATQGGQGPYEQFF; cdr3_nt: TGTGCCACCCAGGGGGGACAGGGACCTTATGAGCAGTTCTTC
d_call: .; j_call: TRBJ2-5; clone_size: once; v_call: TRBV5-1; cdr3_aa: CASSRGAQETQYF; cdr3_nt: TGCGCCAGCAGTCGAGGGGCCCAAGAGACCCAGTACTTC
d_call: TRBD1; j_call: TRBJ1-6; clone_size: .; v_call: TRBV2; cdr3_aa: CASSSLGQGDSPLHF; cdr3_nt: TGTGCCAGCAGTTCCCTGGGACAGGGCGATTCACCCCTCCACTTT
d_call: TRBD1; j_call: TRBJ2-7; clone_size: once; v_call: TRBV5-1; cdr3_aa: CASSSQQGTYEQYF; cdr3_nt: TGCGCCAGCAGCTCACAACAGGGGACCTACGAGCAGTACTTC
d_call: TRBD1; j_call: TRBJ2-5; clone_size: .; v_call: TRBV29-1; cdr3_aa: CSALTGDYGTQYF; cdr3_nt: TGCAGCGCCCTAACAGGGGATTACGGGACCCAGTACTTC
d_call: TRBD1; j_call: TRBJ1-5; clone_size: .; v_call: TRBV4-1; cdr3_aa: CASSQPGTGRGQPQHF; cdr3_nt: TGCGCCAGCAGCCAACCCGGGACAGGGCGAGGACAGCCCCAGCATTTT
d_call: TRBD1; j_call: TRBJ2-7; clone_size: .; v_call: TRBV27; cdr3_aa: CASNPAGTGSYEQYF; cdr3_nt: TGTGCCAGCAACCCCGCCGGGACAGGGAGCTACGAGCAGTACTTC
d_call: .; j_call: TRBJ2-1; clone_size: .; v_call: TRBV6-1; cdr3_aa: CASRLVVGEQFF; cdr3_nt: TGTGCCAGCAGACTAGTGGTGGGTGAGCAGTTCTTC
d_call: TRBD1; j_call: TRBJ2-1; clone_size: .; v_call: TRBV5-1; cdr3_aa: CASSRDSSYNEQFF; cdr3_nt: TGCGCCAGCAGCCGGGACAGTTCCTACAATGAGCAGTTCTTC
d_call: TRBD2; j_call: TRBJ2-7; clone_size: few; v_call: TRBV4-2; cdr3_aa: CASSQVSGEVGQYF; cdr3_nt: TGTGCCAGCAGCCAAGTTAGCGGGGAGGTAGGACAGTACTTC
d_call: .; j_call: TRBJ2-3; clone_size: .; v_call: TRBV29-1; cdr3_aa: CSVRPADTQYF; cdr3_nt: TGCAGCGTTCGTCCGGCAGATACGCAGTATTTT
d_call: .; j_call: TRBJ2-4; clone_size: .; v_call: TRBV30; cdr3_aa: CAWISLAKNIQYF; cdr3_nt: TGTGCCTGGATTTCTTTAGCCAAAAACATTCAGTACTTC
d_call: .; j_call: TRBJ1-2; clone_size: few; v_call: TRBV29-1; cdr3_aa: CSVDRTAYGYTF; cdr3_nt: TGCAGCGTTGACAGGACAGCCTATGGCTACACCTTC
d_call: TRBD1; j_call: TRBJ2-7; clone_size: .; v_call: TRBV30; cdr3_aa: CASKTGDAKQYF; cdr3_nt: TGTGCCTCCAAAACAGGGGACGCGAAGCAGTACTTC
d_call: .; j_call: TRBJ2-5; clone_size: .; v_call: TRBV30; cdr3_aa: CAWSLMAGETQYF; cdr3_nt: TGTGCCTGGAGTCTGATGGCGGGAGAGACCCAGTACTTC
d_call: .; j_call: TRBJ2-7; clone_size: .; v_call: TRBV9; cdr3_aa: CASSVAASPYEQYF; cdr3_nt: TGTGCCAGCAGCGTAGCGGCCTCCCCCTACGAGCAGTACTTC
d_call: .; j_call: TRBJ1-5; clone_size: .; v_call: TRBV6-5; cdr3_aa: CASGEGSNQPQHF; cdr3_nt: TGTGCCAGCGGCGAGGGGAGCAATCAGCCCCAGCATTTT
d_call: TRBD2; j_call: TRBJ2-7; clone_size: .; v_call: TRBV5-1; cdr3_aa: CASSLSGINYEQYF; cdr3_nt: TGCGCCAGCAGCTTGAGCGGGATAAACTACGAGCAGTACTTC
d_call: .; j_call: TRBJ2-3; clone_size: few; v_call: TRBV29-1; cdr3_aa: CSVEKGGTDTQYF; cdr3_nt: TGCAGCGTTGAAAAGGGGGGCACAGATACGCAGTATTTT
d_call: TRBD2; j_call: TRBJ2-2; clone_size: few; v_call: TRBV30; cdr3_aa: CAWSVRRLASTGELFF; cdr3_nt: TGTGCCTGGAGTGTACGGAGACTAGCTAGCACCGGGGAGCTGTTTTTT
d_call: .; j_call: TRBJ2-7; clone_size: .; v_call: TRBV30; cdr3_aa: CAWSPQPRPGEYYEQYF; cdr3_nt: TGTGCCTGGAGTCCACAACCTCGGCCAGGCGAGTACTACGAGCAGTACTTC
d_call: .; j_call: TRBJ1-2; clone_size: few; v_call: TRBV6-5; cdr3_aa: CASSYSQGRYGYTF; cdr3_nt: TGTGCCAGCAGTTACTCGCAAGGACGCTATGGCTACACCTTC
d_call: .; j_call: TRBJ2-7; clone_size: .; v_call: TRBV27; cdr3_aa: CASSPYEQYF; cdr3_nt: TGTGCCAGCAGTCCCTACGAGCAGTACTTC
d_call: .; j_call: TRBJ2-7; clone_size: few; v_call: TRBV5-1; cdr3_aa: CASSWTTSYEQYF; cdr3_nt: TGCGCCAGCAGCTGGACGACATCCTACGAGCAGTACTTC
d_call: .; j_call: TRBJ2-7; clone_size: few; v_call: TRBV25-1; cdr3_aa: CASSEGGKQYF; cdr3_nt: TGTGCCAGCAGTGAGGGGGGTAAGCAGTACTTC
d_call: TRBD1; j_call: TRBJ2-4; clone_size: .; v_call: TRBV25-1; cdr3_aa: CASSEPGTGVAKNIQYF; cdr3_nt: TGTGCCAGCAGTGAACCCGGGACAGGCGTAGCCAAAAACATTCAGTACTTC
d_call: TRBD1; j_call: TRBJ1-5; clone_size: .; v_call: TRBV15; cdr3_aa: CATSRSGQGSLNSNQPQHF; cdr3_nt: TGTGCCACCAGCAGAAGCGGACAGGGAAGTCTGAATAGCAATCAGCCCCAGCATTTT
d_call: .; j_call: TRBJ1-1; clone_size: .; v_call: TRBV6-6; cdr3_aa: CASSYSQGNGAEAFF; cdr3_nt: TGTGCCAGCAGTTACTCGCAGGGGAATGGGGCTGAAGCTTTCTTT
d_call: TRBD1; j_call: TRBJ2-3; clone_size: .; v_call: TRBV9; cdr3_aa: CASSPRGQSSTDTQYF; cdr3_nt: TGTGCCAGCAGCCCGAGGGGACAGAGTAGCACAGATACGCAGTATTTT
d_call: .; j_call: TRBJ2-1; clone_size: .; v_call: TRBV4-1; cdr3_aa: CASSQVRTGEQFF; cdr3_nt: TGCGCCAGCAGCCAAGTCCGTACGGGGGAGCAGTTCTTC
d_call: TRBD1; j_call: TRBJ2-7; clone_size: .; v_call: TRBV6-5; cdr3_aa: CASRLGQNYEQYF; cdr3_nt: TGTGCCAGCAGGCTGGGACAGAACTACGAGCAGTACTTC
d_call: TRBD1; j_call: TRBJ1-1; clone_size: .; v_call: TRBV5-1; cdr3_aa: CASSLDRGTEAFF; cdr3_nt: TGCGCCAGCAGTTTGGACAGGGGGACTGAAGCTTTCTTT
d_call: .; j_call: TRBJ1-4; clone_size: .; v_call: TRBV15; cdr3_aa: CATSLGGGQGKLFF; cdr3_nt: TGTGCCACCAGCCTTGGGGGAGGGCAAGGAAAACTGTTTTTT
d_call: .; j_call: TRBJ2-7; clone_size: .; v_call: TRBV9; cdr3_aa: CASSVEAGPYYEQYF; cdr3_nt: TGTGCCAGCAGCGTAGAGGCAGGGCCCTACTACGAGCAGTACTTC
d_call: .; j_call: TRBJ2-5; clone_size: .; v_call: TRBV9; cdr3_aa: CASSVGVQETQYF; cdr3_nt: TGTGCCAGCAGCGTAGGAGTACAAGAGACCCAGTACTTC
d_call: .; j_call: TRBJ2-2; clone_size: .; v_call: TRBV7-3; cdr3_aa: CASSSGAYTGELFF; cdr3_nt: TGTGCCAGCAGCTCCGGGGCCTACACCGGGGAGCTGTTTTTT
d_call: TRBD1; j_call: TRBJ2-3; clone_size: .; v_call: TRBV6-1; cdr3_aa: CASTRTGGTDTQYF; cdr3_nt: TGTGCCAGCACCCGAACAGGGGGCACCGATACGCAGTATTTT
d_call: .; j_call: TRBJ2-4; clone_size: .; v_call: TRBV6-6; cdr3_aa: CASSPNKNIQYF; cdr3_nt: TGTGCCAGCAGTCCGAACAAAAACATTCAGTACTTC
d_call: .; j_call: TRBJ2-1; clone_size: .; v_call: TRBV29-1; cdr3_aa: CSASTGIRNEQFF; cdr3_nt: TGCAGCGCTTCAACAGGGATCCGGAATGAGCAGTTCTTC
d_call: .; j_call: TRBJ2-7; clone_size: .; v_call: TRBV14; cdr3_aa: CATDLYKGDIYEQYF; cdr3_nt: TGTGCCACCGACCTTTATAAGGGAGACATCTACGAGCAGTACTTC
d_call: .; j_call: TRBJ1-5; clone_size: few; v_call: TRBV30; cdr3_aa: CAWSLGDNQPQHF; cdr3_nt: TGTGCCTGGAGTTTGGGGGACAATCAGCCCCAGCATTTT
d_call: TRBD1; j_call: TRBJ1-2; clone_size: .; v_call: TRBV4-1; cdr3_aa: CASSPVGQADRYTF; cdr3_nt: TGCGCCAGCAGCCCCGTGGGACAGGCCGATCGCTACACCTTC
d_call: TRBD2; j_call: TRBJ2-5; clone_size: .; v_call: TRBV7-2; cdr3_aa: CASSPSKRGRETQYF; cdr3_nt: TGTGCCAGCAGTCCCTCAAAGCGGGGGAGGGAGACCCAGTACTTC
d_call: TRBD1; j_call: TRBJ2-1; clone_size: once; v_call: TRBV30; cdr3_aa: CACGTGGNEQFF; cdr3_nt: TGTGCCTGTGGGACAGGGGGGAATGAGCAGTTCTTC
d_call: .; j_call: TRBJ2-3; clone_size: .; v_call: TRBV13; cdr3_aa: CASSSTDTQYF; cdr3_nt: TGTGCCAGCAGCTCCACAGATACGCAGTATTTT
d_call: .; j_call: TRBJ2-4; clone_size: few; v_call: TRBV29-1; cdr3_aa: CSAPGLGGNIQYF; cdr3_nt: TGCAGCGCTCCAGGGCTTGGGGGAAACATTCAGTACTTC
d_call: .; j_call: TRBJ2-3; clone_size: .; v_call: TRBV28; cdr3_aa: CASSNTDTQYF; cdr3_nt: TGTGCCAGCAGCAACACAGATACGCAGTATTTT
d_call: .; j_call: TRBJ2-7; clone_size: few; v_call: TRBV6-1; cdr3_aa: CASSETWASRDEQYF; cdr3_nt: TGTGCCAGCAGTGAAACGTGGGCGTCGAGGGACGAGCAGTACTTC
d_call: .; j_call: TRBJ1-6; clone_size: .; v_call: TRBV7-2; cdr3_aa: CASSLDPHYNSPLHF; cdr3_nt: TGTGCCAGCAGCTTAGATCCACATTATAATTCACCCCTCCACTTT
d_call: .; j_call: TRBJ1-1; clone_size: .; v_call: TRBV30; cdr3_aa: CAGTLTLGTEAFF; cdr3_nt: TGTGCCGGGACCCTGACCCTGGGCACTGAAGCTTTCTTT
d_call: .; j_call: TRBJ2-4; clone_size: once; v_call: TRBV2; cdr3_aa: CASTGAPKNIQYF; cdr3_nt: TGTGCCAGCACCGGGGCCCCGAAAAACATTCAGTACTTC
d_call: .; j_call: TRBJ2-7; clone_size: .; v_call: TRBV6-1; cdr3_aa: CASSEVRGYYEQYF; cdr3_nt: TGTGCCAGCAGTGAAGTACGAGGGTACTACGAGCAGTACTTC
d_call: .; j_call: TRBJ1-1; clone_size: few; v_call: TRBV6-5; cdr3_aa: CASSYSRLNTEAFF; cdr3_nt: TGTGCCAGCAGTTACTCTAGACTGAACACTGAAGCTTTCTTT
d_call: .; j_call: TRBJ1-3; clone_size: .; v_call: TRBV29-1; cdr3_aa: CSATGFSGNTIYF; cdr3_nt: TGCAGCGCAACAGGGTTCTCTGGAAACACCATATATTTT